Sequencing of this TCR beta chain was carried out in a study of PD-L1 blockade in urothelial cancer. At the level of the study: The patients had undergone anywhere from 0 to 3 prior chemotherapy regimens. Analysis of the blood was performed 3 weeks (second dose) and 6 weeks after treatment start.

TCR analog templates of synthetic origin were spiked into each PCR. TCRdb's table, derived via immunoSEQ multiplex PCR, lists solely in-frame clones and lacks some. The sample records roughly 62,000 clones, around 80% being singletons. The sequence came from an older man with urothelial cancer. The material sequenced was PBMCs, taken around atezolizumab (anti-PD-L1) treatment.

CDR3 DNA: TGCGCCAGCAGTGAGCCAGGAGGAATTCAGTACTTC. Translation gives CASSEPGGIQYF. This chain joins TRBV10-1 and TRBJ2-4; perhaps TRBD2 as D (5 bases). V lost 2 bases and J lost 10, with 9 bases in between. The germline CDR1 and CDR2 sequences are WNHNN and SYGVQD (reference sequence). The CDR3 is made up of 12 amino acids.